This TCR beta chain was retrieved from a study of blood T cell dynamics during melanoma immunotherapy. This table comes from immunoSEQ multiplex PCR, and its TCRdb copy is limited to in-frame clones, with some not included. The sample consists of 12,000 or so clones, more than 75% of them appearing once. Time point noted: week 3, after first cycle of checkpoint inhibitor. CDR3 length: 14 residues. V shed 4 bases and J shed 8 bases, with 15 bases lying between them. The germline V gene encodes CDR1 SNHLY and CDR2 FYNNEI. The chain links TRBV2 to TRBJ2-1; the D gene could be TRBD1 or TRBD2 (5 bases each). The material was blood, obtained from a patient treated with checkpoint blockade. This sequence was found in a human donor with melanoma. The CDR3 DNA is TGTGCCAGCAGTGCAGGGACCCCCGTCCATGAGCAGTTCTTC. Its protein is CASSAGTPVHEQFF. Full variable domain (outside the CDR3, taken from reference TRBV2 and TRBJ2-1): EPEVTQTPSHQVTQMGQEVILRCVPISNHLYFYWYRQILGQKVEFLVSFYNNEISEKSEIFDDQFSVERPDGSNFTLKIRSTKLEDSAMYFCASSAGTPVHEQFFGPGTRLTVL.